The entry below gives a single TCR beta chain sequence along with its context. The antigen it binds to is not known. The input lacks base qualities; no much larger clone sits a single base away. The receptor library was made with the immunoSEQ multiplex PCR assay. For the multiplex PCR, a mixture combining 60 forward primers for TCR Vbeta segments and 13 reverse primers for TCR Jbeta segments was used. A multiplex PCR assay on genomic DNA amplified the CDR3 region of rearranged TCR beta genes. On the Illumina HiSeq System, the amplified TCR beta libraries were sequenced as 87-base-pair reads. As for the original processing: In a later analysis, tens of millions of unique TCR beta chains were counted across the 500 to 850 repertoires, and roughly 11 million of these chains were shared by at least two donors. Raw reads were error-corrected and collapsed into unique sequences with a nearest-neighbor algorithm that merged closely related sequences to remove PCR and sequencing errors. To assign V, D and J gene segments, CDR3 sequences were aligned to IMGT reference sequences. For a sequence to be retained, at least a six-nucleotide match to both a V gene segment and a J gene segment was required. Rearrangements were called productive when the CDR3 lacked stop codons and stayed in frame with V and J; all others were non-productive. Following IMGT convention, CDR3 was defined as the stretch from the second conserved V-encoded cysteine up to the conserved J-encoded phenylalanine. In an earlier analysis of 550 to 650 of the donors, sequences lacking an unambiguous match to a single V gene segment were excluded. An earlier analysis of 450 to 650 of the donors called V segments functional above 56.7% productive rearrangements and segregating when the between-donor standard deviation exceeded 5%. To diagnose cytomegalovirus status from the catalog of TCR beta chain sequences, a statistical classification framework was built. A later analysis assigned V and J genes by comparing TCR nucleotide sequences with IMGT/GENE-DB human TR gene sequences. In a later analysis, CDR3 sequences and most-parsimonious VDJ recombination scenarios were assigned using the TCRdist pipeline. In a later analysis, every TCR beta chain was defined by the combination of its CDR3 amino acid sequence and its V-gene family, and reads without a unique V-gene family were dropped. In a later analysis, nearly 600 highly shared, low-generation-probability nucleotide sequences were removed to address suspected cross-contamination and a sequencing artifact. In a later analysis, a clonal expansion index for each public chain was calculated from normalized within-repertoire ranks of inferred template counts. Generation probabilities in a later analysis came from a VDJ recombination model fitted to out-of-frame rearrangements, and those results were checked against IGoR. In a later analysis, TCR-TCR, TCR-HLA and TCR-CMV co-occurrence was scored with hypergeometric tests, and a repertoire-size bias correction was applied to TCR pairs. In a later analysis, false discovery rates were estimated by permuting HLA or CMV assignments 20 times. In a later analysis, co-occurring TCRs were grouped using DBSCAN, and TCRdist sequence similarity was added for clustering within HLA-allele-positive subsets. For co-occurrence clustering, repertoires with fewer than 30,000 or more than 120,000 public chains were excluded, along with roughly 5 repertoires with anomalous nucleotide sharing. This is the immuneACCESS table as TCRdb keeps it, with only in-frame sequences that have V and J called. A part of the clones is gone; compared with another copy, unresolved V genes explain less than half, and the rest is unexplained. The DNA gave D and trimming, while V, J and clone size come from that table. The sample table contains 180,000 or so clones; only one count was recorded for about 80% of them. Approximately 2% of the sample is held by the ten biggest clonotypes.

This sample is drawn from a study of cytomegalovirus exposure and HLA in healthy donors (dated by TCRdb to about 2017). Study-wide context: An earlier analysis of roughly 500 of the donors reported 276 Gb of sequence data and around 110 million unique TCR beta sequences obtained from about 170 million T cells. Roughly 300 gigabases of sequencing data and approximately 92 million unique TCR sequences made up an early release that covered some 640 HLA-typed donors. Among the roughly 390 genotyped donors, under 90% belonged to the genetic ancestry cluster associated with self-reported Caucasian donors. The study aimed to test whether cataloging public T cell receptors could reveal signatures of past pathogen exposure. The study profiled the T cell repertoires of 550 to 700 subjects by immunosequencing and related them to cytomegalovirus serostatus. Besides the first cohort of approximately 710 subjects, a separate validation cohort made up of over 100 different subjects was used. High-throughput TCR immunosequencing, statistical association of individual TCRs with disease status, and machine learning were combined to predict cytomegalovirus infection status. A later analysis re-analyzed previously published TCR beta repertoires from 600 to 850 donors and added high-resolution HLA genotyping to study TCR occurrence patterns. Rather than drawing on any new phenotypic data, the later analysis identified candidate immune exposures from TCR beta sequences and the way those sequences occurred across donors. To decide whether each TCR beta V gene segment behaved as functional or pseudogenic, an earlier analysis of some 600 of the donors relied on high-throughput TCR beta sequencing. Alongside the repertoire data, information on donor age, sex, ethnicity and CMV serostatus was compiled. A later genetic analysis used genome-wide SNP genotypes for about three fifths of the 666 donors, treating that subset as a discovery cohort. Every repertoire in the discovery cohort had been generated on one and the same sequencing platform. HLA typing covered class I and class II loci at four-digit resolution. The number of typed donors differed by locus: about 629-640 for A, B, C, DRB1 and DQB1; approximately 540 for DQA1; fewer than 610 for DPA1; and roughly 450 for DPB1. About 5 DR-DQ haplotypes were handled as single units for association and clustering, since linkage in the cohort was strong. Among about 400 genotyped donors of the cohort, an average of around 250,000 unique TCR beta nucleotide sequences was sequenced per donor, of which about 18% were non-productive. Study-wide findings and limitations: Because some donors lacked HLA typing at each locus, the association tests relied only on the typed subset. A later genetic analysis associated a missense DCLRE1C variant with V-gene and J-gene trimming of TCR beta chains, and an independent cohort replicated the association. Three of the identified cytomegalovirus-associated TCR beta chains were confirmed in vitro to be specific for cytomegalovirus antigens. In a later genetic analysis, fewer N-insertions in productive TCRs were reported among donors in an Asian-associated ancestry cluster than the approximately 670-donor mean. Specific HLA alleles were associated with 15,000 to 20,000 TCR beta sequences at a false discovery rate of 0.05 in a later analysis. Some IMGT-functional V segments, including TRBV6-2 and TRBV6-3, could not be distinguished by the 87-base-pair reads and were therefore excluded. The classifier was reported to diagnose cytomegalovirus status with high specificity and sensitivity in both the original cohort and the validation cohort. According to a later analysis, most CMV-associated TCR beta chains appeared to be HLA-restricted, and the HLA associations seemed to be driven largely by CMV exposure. In a later analysis, HLA-associated TCR beta chains showed more clonal expansion and lower generation probabilities than non-associated chains that were equally common. A total of 150 to 200 TCR beta chains were listed by the study as associated with cytomegalovirus. The presence/absence analyses assumed that sequencing depth was roughly uniform across donors, and that assumption may not be true. Immune exposure information for the cohort was limited to CMV serostatus. Across donors, most TCR sequences were observed very rarely, whereas some public TCRs were present in many individuals. It was suggested by the authors that the approach could potentially be generalized to other disease states and immunological phenotypes. Correlated functional status among segregating V segments might reflect linkage disequilibrium, but an unknown experimental factor could not be ruled out. Several of the top co-occurrence clusters appeared to be linked to parvovirus B19, influenza, CMV and Epstein-Barr virus, according to a later analysis. A group of highly shared sequence variants was considered likely to be a technical artifact of the sequencing pipeline. When HLA alleles, especially DR and DQ, strongly co-occurred, attributing TCR associations to individual alleles was difficult. Because counts were too low, seventeen rarely observed V segments, including chromosome 9 orphons, were excluded from the earlier analysis of some 540 of the donors. The cohort was sequenced for TCR beta chains only, and without alpha or paired-chain data the features that could be detected were limited. In a later analysis, TCR association rates were found to vary across HLA loci, with the most associated TCRs seen for DRB1 alleles and the fewest for HLA-C alleles. In an earlier analysis of about 550 of the donors, most TCR beta V segments were observed in productive rearrangements about 87% or about 30% of the time, broadly matching IMGT annotations. A further reported finding was that TCR beta sequences accurately predicted the HLA-A and HLA-B alleles for most subjects in the first cohort.

In total, approximately 700 healthy bone marrow donors made up the cohort. At the time of sampling, every cohort member was nominally healthy, though immune exposures that went unrecorded were likely present. The donor was CMV seronegative and was included in the group of about 400 seronegative cohort members. Every donor gave a peripheral blood sample, and the peripheral blood mononuclear cells from that sample were used for TCR beta sequencing. The Qiagen DNeasy Blood Extraction Kit was used to extract genomic DNA from the blood cell samples. The germline V gene yields MGHRA for CDR1 and YSYEKL for CDR2. Germline trimming amounts to 1 base on V and 5 bases on J, with 7 as the count of junction bases outside the gene matches. There are 15 amino acids in the CDR3, from cysteine to phenylalanine inclusive. This entry keeps only the CDR3 DNA: 45 bases, framed from base 1.

The chain is encoded by TRBV4-1 joined to TRBJ2-5; the junction holds 7 bases that match TRBD1. The clonotype was recovered from a young woman in good health and CMV-seronegative. Specimen: PBMCs. DNA sequence: TGCGCCAGCAGCCAAGTCCAGGGGGTAGGGGAGACCCAGTACTTC. Its protein is CASSQVQGVGETQYF.